The 10 T cell receptor beta chains given below trace back to one sample, sequenced in a study of blood T cell repertoires in COVID-19. Some clones are missing from TCRdb's copy, which holds only in-frame ones; the method was immunoSEQ multiplex PCR. The data hold under 300,000 clones, with roughly 85% observed a single time. The sample was PBMCs or T cells enriched from blood (not recorded which). The receptors here all came from a woman aged 50 to 65 who had recovered from COVID-19.

This clone was detected only once. V gene TRBV5-4 combines with J gene TRBJ2-1, with TRBD2 matching over 8 bases. Germline CDR1 and CDR2: SGHNT and YYREEE (reference sequence). This CDR3 region has 16 residues. V lost 0 bases and J lost 8; bases outside the gene matches: 10. The CDR3 nucleotides are TGTGCCAGCAGCTTGGTCGGGAGGGGTATCGACCATGAGCAGTTCTTC. Its translation is CASSLVGRGIDHEQFF.

The J gene is TRBJ2-2, the V gene TRBV4-1; D may be TRBD1 (5 bases). This CDR3 contains 15 residues. Trimming cost V 1 base and J 6 bases, with 12 bases left between them. Germline V gene data show CDR1 as MGHRA and CDR2 as YSYEKL. DNA of the CDR3: TGCGCCAGCAGCCAAGTAGGAGTCAGGGCCGGGGAGCTGTTTTTT. This codes for CASSQVGVRAGELFF.

V usage is TRBV5-1 and J usage is TRBJ2-7; 11 nucleotides align to TRBD2. The ends lost 3 bases at V and 1 base at J; junction bases unmatched: 3. CDR1 is SGHRS and CDR2 is YFSETQ in the germline V gene. This CDR3 has 15 residues. The CDR3 DNA reads as TGCGCCAGCAGCTACGGGACTAGCGGTTCCTACGAGCAGTACTTC. Translation gives CASSYGTSGSYEQYF. The full variable domain, in which reference TRBV5-1 and TRBJ2-7 provide the parts outside the CDR3, is KAGVTQTPRYLIKTRGQQVTLSCSPISGHRSVSWYQQTPGQGLQFLFEYFSETQRNKGNFPGRFSGRQFSNSRSEMNVSTLELGDSALYLCASSYGTSGSYEQYFGPGTRLTVT.

This rearrangement joins TRBV4-2 to TRBJ2-5, with 9 bases identical to TRBD2. The CDR3 contains 16 residues. V gave up 4 bases and J gave up 1 base; unmatched junction bases: 7. The germline CDR1 and CDR2 sequences are LGHNA and YNFKEQ. Here the CDR3 reads CASSPSTSGAQETQYF. CDR3 bases: TGTGCCAGCAGCCCCTCGACTAGCGGAGCCCAAGAGACCCAGTACTTC.

The chain carries TRBV15 and TRBJ2-7; 7 nucleotides agree with TRBD1. Germline CDR1 LNHNV, CDR2 YYDKDF (reference sequence). The CDR3 is 12 amino acids. Germline trimming cut 3 bases from V and 6 bases from J; bases unmatched to any gene: 2. The CDR3 is CATSSRDSEQYF. CDR3 sequence (DNA): TGTGCCACCAGCAGCCGGGACAGCGAGCAGTACTTC.

This clone was seen more than once but under ten times. The V call is TRBV12-3 or TRBV12-4, the J call TRBJ2-3; D not resolved. Trimming removed 5 bases from V and 2 bases from J, with 8 bases in between. The CDR3 has 13 amino acids. The CDR3 sequence: CASSVDSTDTQYF. CDR3 sequence (DNA): TGTGCCAGCAGTGTCGACTCCACAGATACGCAGTATTTT.

The chain couples TRBV5-8 to TRBJ1-1, with 10 bases aligning to TRBD1. Germline-derived CDR1 and CDR2 are SGHTS and YDEGEE. CDR3 length equals 14 residues. The V gene end was trimmed by 4 bases and the J gene end by 4 bases; junction bases not matched to a gene: 4. CDR3 sequence: CASSVRDRGTEAFF. Written as DNA, the CDR3 is TGTGCCAGCAGCGTCCGGGACAGGGGCACTGAAGCTTTCTTT.

This clone turned up a few times. The chain employs TRBV7-9 and TRBJ2-1; D perhaps matches TRBD2 (6 bases). CDR3 size: 14 residues. V dropped 6 bases and J dropped 7 bases, with 16 bases sitting between them. Per germline, CDR1 SEHNR and CDR2 FQNEAQ (reference sequence). The DNA for the CDR3 is TGTGCCAGCAGTTTGGCGGGACCGGGGAATGAGCAGTTCTTC. Translation: CASSLAGPGNEQFF.

The chain couples TRBV10-2 to TRBJ2-7; D gene uncertain. CDR1 is WSHSY, CDR2 SAAADI, per germline. Trimming pared 2 bases from V and 5 bases from J, leaving 7 bases between. The CDR3 has 12 residues. In nucleotides, the CDR3 is TGCGCCAGCAGTGAGGTTAGTGACGAGCAGTACTTC. It translates to CASSEVSDEQYF.

The chain recombines TRBV7-6 with TRBJ2-7, with TRBD1 identical over 9 bases. In germline, CDR1 is SGHVS, CDR2 FNYEAQ. The V segment lost 5 bases and the J segment 6 bases; nucleotides outside the gene matches: 5. This CDR3 region has 13 residues. Here the CDR3 reads CASSPWTGVEQYF. The CDR3 region has the DNA TGTGCCAGCAGCCCATGGACAGGGGTCGAGCAGTACTTC.